A single sample gave rise to the 20 T cell receptor beta chains below, sequenced in a study of Tregs in tolerant kidney transplant recipients. TCRdb keeps only in-frame clones here, not all; method: immunoSEQ multiplex PCR. There are 50,000 to 80,000 clones in the sample; 95% to 98% occur only once, and 0.34% lies in the top ten. This sample comprised Tregs from blood, obtained before the transplant. The receptors shown here come from a human donor who received a combined kidney and bone marrow transplant.

Written as DNA, the CDR3 is TGTGCCATCAGTGGTCGACAGGGTACGAGCACAGATACGCAGTATTTT. Its translation: CAISGRQGTSTDTQYF. V and J are TRBV10-3 and TRBJ2-3; 7 bases are a match to TRBD1. CDR1 is ENHRY and CDR2 is SYGVKD in the germline V gene. V lost 4 bases to trimming and J lost 0 bases; unmatched junction nucleotides: 7. This CDR3 is 16 amino acids long.

The CDR3 nucleotides read TGTGCCAGCAGTTTACGGGGGAACTATGGCTACACCTTC. Translation gives CASSLRGNYGYTF. V usage is TRBV27 and J usage is TRBJ1-2; maybe TRBD1 (5 bases). This CDR3 region has 13 residues. Trimming took off 2 bases at V and 2 bases at J, with 6 bases between the two ends. The germline CDR1 and CDR2 sequences are MNHEY and SMNVEV (reference sequence).

The chain combines TRBV5-3 with TRBJ1-2, with TRBD1 matching over 7 bases. TRBV5-3 is identified as an open reading frame with a role that is uncertain. This CDR3 spans 14 amino acids. The ends lost 4 bases at V and 4 bases at J; junction bases unmatched: 7. In DNA form, the CDR3 reads TGTGCCAGAAGCCCCGGACAGGAGTCCTATGGCTACACCTTC. Residues: CARSPGQESYGYTF.

The chain is built from TRBV6-5 and TRBJ2-1, with no clear D. The CDR3 sequence is 14 residues long. Germline assignment: CDR1 MNHEY and CDR2 SVGAGI. The V end lost 3 bases, the J end lost 12 bases, and 18 bases lay between the germline ends. CDR3: CASSYYPTWIVQFF. The CDR3 bases are TGTGCCAGCAGTTATTACCCGACATGGATAGTGCAGTTCTTC.

The rearrangement links TRBV30 to TRBJ1-4, with D maybe TRBD1 (6 bases). The CDR3 runs to 15 residues. The ends were cut back, 0 bases at V and 5 bases at J, with 13 bases in the middle. Germline CDR1 GTSNPN, CDR2 SVGIG (reference sequence). CDR3 sequence (DNA): TGTGCCTGGAGTGTACAGGGCAGGAAAAATGAAAAACTGTTTTTT. It yields the protein CAWSVQGRKNEKLFF.

DNA of the CDR3: TGTGCCAGCAGTCCCGAGTACAGGGGGGCGGCTAATGAAAAACTGTTTTTT. Protein product: CASSPEYRGAANEKLFF. The chain carries TRBV27 and TRBJ1-4; TRBD1 matches at 8 bases. The CDR3 sequence is 17 residues long. Germline V gene sequence: CDR1 MNHEY, CDR2 SMNVEV (reference sequence). With V trimmed by 5 bases and J by 3 bases, 11 bases remained unmatched. The variable domain in full, with the rest retrieved from reference TRBV27 and TRBJ1-4, is EAQVTQNPRYLITVTGKKLTVTCSQNMNHEYMSWYRQDPGLGLRQIYYSMNVEVTDKGDVPEGYKVSRKEKRNFPLILESPSPNQTSLYFCASSPEYRGAANEKLFFGSGTQLSVL.

The rearrangement uses TRBV19 and TRBJ2-3; 7 bases agree with TRBD2. V lost 4 bases and J lost 6; bases outside the gene matches: 22. The V gene's germline CDR1 is LNHDA and CDR2 SQIVND (reference sequence). The CDR3 is 19 amino acids. The CDR3 coding sequence is TGTGCCAGTAGTACCCAACTAGCGCTCCGGGCAAGTCTAGTGGATACGCAGTATTTT. Residues: CASSTQLALRASLVDTQYF.

This chain uses TRBV6-5 with TRBJ1-1; D remains ambiguous. V shed 6 bases and J shed 1 base, with 9 bases lying between them. CDR1 and CDR2 from the germline V gene are MNHEY and SVGAGI. The CDR3 length is 13 residues. The CDR3 DNA reads as TGTGCCAGCAGCTTTGACTGGAACACTGAAGCTTTCTTT. This encodes CASSFDWNTEAFF.

The V call is TRBV28, the J call TRBJ2-1, with TRBD2 matching 7 bases. J was trimmed by 8 bases and V by 3 bases; bases with no gene match: 4. The germline V gene encodes CDR1 MDHEN and CDR2 SYDVKM. The CDR3 loop spans 13 amino acids. The CDR3 is CASSFSGRDEQFF. The CDR3, as DNA: TGTGCCAGCAGTTTTTCTGGGAGGGATGAGCAGTTCTTC. Drawing the rest from reference TRBV28 and TRBJ2-1, the complete variable domain is DVKVTQSSRYLVKRTGEKVFLECVQDMDHENMFWYRQDPGLGLRLIYFSYDVKMKEKGDIPEGYSVSREKKERFSLILESASTNQTSMYLCASSFSGRDEQFFGPGTRLTVL.

The rearrangement links TRBV19 to TRBJ1-5; no clear D. Looked up from germline, CDR1 is LNHDA and CDR2 is SQIVND (reference sequence). The CDR3 sequence is 15 residues long. The V end was cut by 3 bases, the J end by 0 bases, with 9 bases between. Written as DNA, the CDR3 is TGTGCCAGTAGTATCCCGCAGGTTAGCAATCAGCCCCAGCATTTT. This encodes CASSIPQVSNQPQHF.

The genes are TRBV30 and TRBJ1-6; the match to TRBD1 covers 9 bases. V trimming: 7 bases; J trimming: 7 bases; junction bases outside the gene matches: 2. CDR3 length equals 12 residues. CDR1 and CDR2 from the germline V gene are GTSNPN and SVGIG (reference sequence). The CDR3 DNA sequence: TGTGCCTCGGGACAGGGAAATTCACCCCTCCACTTT. Protein sequence: CASGQGNSPLHF.

The genes are TRBV19 and TRBJ1-1; TRBD1 aligns across 9 bases. Germline V lookup: CDR1 LNHDA, CDR2 SQIVND (reference sequence). This CDR3 comprises 13 residues. Trimming at V came to 4 bases and at J to 5 bases, leaving 2 bases not matched to a gene. This CDR3 reads CASSKTGGTEAFF. CDR3 nucleotides: TGTGCCAGTAGTAAGACAGGGGGGACTGAAGCTTTCTTT.

The rearrangement uses TRBV27 and TRBJ2-4, with 11 bases identical to TRBD2. CDR1 is MNHEY, CDR2 SMNVEV, per germline (reference sequence). J gave up 4 bases and V 3 bases, and 11 bases lay outside the gene matches. CDR3 length: 18 residues. The CDR3 coding sequence is TGTGCCAGCAGTTTTGGTAGACTAGCGGGGTCCCTTAAAAACATTCAGTACTTC. As protein: CASSFGRLAGSLKNIQYF.

The V and J genes are TRBV4-1 and TRBJ2-3, with D tentatively TRBD2 (5 bases). There are 14 residues in the CDR3. Trimming removed 3 bases at V and 4 bases at J, with 11 bases between. Germline CDR1 is MGHRA and CDR2 is YSYEKL. The CDR3 here is CASSQEAASDTQYF. In DNA, the CDR3 is TGCGCCAGCAGCCAGGAAGCGGCCTCAGATACGCAGTATTTT.

The chain is built from TRBV11-2 and TRBJ2-7; TRBD2 agrees at 10 bases. Germline CDR1 reads SGHAT; CDR2 reads FQNNGV. The length of the CDR3 is 16 residues. V shed 3 bases, J shed 5 bases, and the junction held 10 bases outside the gene matches. In nucleotides, the CDR3 is TGTGCCAGCAGCTTTCCCCCAGCGGGAGGGTTCCACGAGCAGTACTTC. Translating gives CASSFPPAGGFHEQYF.

The V gene is TRBV28, the J gene TRBJ2-5; 8 positions match TRBD2. CDR3 length equals 14 residues. The germline CDR1 and CDR2 sequences are MDHEN and SYDVKM. Trimming cost V 4 bases and J 6 bases; bases outside gene matches: 7. CDR3 sequence (DNA): TGTGCCAGCAGTTCTGGGACTAGTCATAAGACCCAGTACTTC. Translating gives CASSSGTSHKTQYF.

The chain has TRBV28 and TRBJ2-2, with 16 bases fitting TRBD2. The V gene end was trimmed by 6 bases and the J gene end by 5 bases; junction bases not matched to a gene: 12. This CDR3 region has 19 residues. Germline V gene sequence: CDR1 MDHEN, CDR2 SYDVKM. This CDR3 reads CASRPSGLAGGPRTGELFF. CDR3 sequence (DNA): TGTGCCAGCAGACCCTCGGGACTAGCGGGGGGGCCGAGAACCGGGGAGCTGTTTTTT.

The CDR3 bases are TGTGCCAGCAGTGAAGGAGACAGGGGCGACGAGCAGTACTTC. Amino acids: CASSEGDRGDEQYF. V usage is TRBV6-1 and J usage is TRBJ2-7, with 8 bases identical to TRBD1. Unmatched junction bases numbered 4, after V lost 1 base and J lost 5 bases. Germline CDR1 is MNHNS and CDR2 is SASEGT. The CDR3 has 14 residues.

The V and J genes are TRBV7-2 and TRBJ1-1; possibly TRBD1 for D (6 bases). The CDR3 has 14 amino acids. Germline CDR1 and CDR2: SGHTA and FQGNSA. V was cut by 11 bases and J by 4 bases, with 20 bases left in between. The CDR3 region is CASYRARLGTEAFF. The CDR3 nucleotides are TGTGCCTCCTACAGGGCCAGGCTGGGCACTGAAGCTTTCTTT. Full variable domain (rest looked up from reference TRBV7-2 and TRBJ1-1): GAGVSQSPSNKVTEKGKDVELRCDPISGHTALYWYRQSLGQGLEFLIYFQGNSAPDKSGLPSDRFSAERTGGSVSTLTIQRTQQEDSAVYLCASYRARLGTEAFFGQGTRLTVV.

The genes are TRBV5-1 and TRBJ2-7; 7 positions match TRBD2. This CDR3 region has 14 residues. Trimming took 2 bases from V and 7 from J; bases not matched to a gene: 9. Per the germline V gene, CDR1 is SGHRS and CDR2 is YFSETQ. The CDR3 sequence: CASSFSRGSWEQYF. CDR3 bases: TGCGCCAGCAGCTTCTCGCGGGGGAGCTGGGAGCAGTACTTC.